A selection of T cell receptor beta chains follows, all from one sample in a study of CD8+ T cells in alopecia areata. Data came from immunoSEQ multiplex PCR; TCRdb stores just in-frame clones and leaves some out. Among 6,000 to 8,500 clones listed, 60% to 85% were seen once. Sequences were obtained from CD4+ Tregs sorted from blood. Every receptor here comes from a human donor with alopecia areata. Each CDR3 is given with its conserved first and last residue. Each record gives: J gene, D gene, V gene, clone size, CDR3 length, CDR3 protein, CDR3 DNA. The D gene is left open where the match is weak. Size is stated for part of the rows, as once, few or many counts, or as a class when the clone is expanded.

>TRBJ1-5|TRBD1|TRBV28|-|15
CASSSPTGFGQPQHF
TGTGCCAGCAGTTCCCCGACAGGGTTTGGGCAGCCCCAGCATTTT
>TRBJ2-7|-|TRBV18|-|13
CASSPDVAYEQYF
TGTGCCAGCTCACCGGACGTCGCCTACGAGCAGTACTTC
>TRBJ1-5|-|TRBV7-9|-|13
CASSSQGNQPQHF
TGTGCCAGCAGCTCACAGGGAAATCAGCCCCAGCATTTT
>TRBJ1-2|TRBD1|TRBV4-2|few|16
CASSQVGQETNYGYTF
TGTGCCAGCAGCCAAGTAGGACAGGAGACTAACTATGGCTACACCTTC
>TRBJ1-2|-|TRBV20-1|-|11
CSALLQGGYTF
TGCAGTGCTCTACTCCAGGGTGGCTACACCTTC
>TRBJ2-1|TRBD2|TRBV4-3|-|18
CASSQDRGIGLAGGPGFF
TGCGCCAGCAGCCAAGATAGGGGAATAGGACTAGCGGGGGGGCCCGGGTTCTTC
>TRBJ2-7|TRBD2|TRBV4-1|-|16
CASSRNLAGGSYEQYF
TGCGCCAGCAGCCGGAATCTAGCGGGAGGGTCCTACGAGCAGTACTTC
>TRBJ1-2|-|TRBV5-1|few|13
CASSPGLQSGYTF
TGCGCCAGCAGCCCCGGACTCCAATCTGGCTACACCTTC
>TRBJ2-3|-|TRBV6-1|-|12
CATSWVSDTQYF
TGTGCCACCAGTTGGGTCTCAGATACGCAGTATTTT
>TRBJ2-5|-|TRBV7-8|-|17
CASSPRTALLLQETQYF
TGTGCCAGCAGCCCTCGGACGGCGCTTCTCCTTCAAGAGACCCAGTACTTC
>TRBJ2-7|-|TRBV30|-|13
CAWSRGRDYEQYF
TGTGCCTGGAGTCGGGGGAGAGACTACGAGCAGTACTTC
>TRBJ2-4|-|TRBV2|-|12
CASRQGAHIQYF
TGTGCCAGCAGGCAGGGTGCGCACATTCAGTACTTC
>TRBJ2-7|TRBD1|TRBV28|large|14
CASSLAGGLYEQYF
TGTGCCAGCAGTTTAGCAGGGGGCCTCTACGAGCAGTACTTC
>TRBJ2-2|-|TRBV27|-|15
CASSAEPVNTGELFF
TGTGCCAGCAGTGCCGAGCCCGTAAACACCGGGGAGCTGTTTTTT
>TRBJ2-3|-|TRBV4-3|-|16
CASSQDPGRRTDTQYF
TGCGCCAGCAGCCAAGATCCGGGACGCCGCACAGATACGCAGTATTTT
>TRBJ2-7|-|TRBV7-2|-|16
CASSQKGPWGSGEQYF
TGTGCCAGCAGCCAAAAAGGGCCATGGGGAAGTGGGGAGCAGTACTTC
>TRBJ1-1|TRBD1|TRBV27|-|15
CASSPRDRAGTEAFF
TGTGCCAGCAGTCCACGGGACAGGGCGGGAACTGAAGCTTTCTTT
>TRBJ2-6|TRBD1|TRBV4-2|-|19
CASSQSGRGQFSGANVLTF
TGTGCCAGCAGCCAATCGGGCAGGGGGCAATTCTCTGGGGCCAACGTCCTGACTTTC
>TRBJ2-6|-|TRBV19|few|15
CASIKDRTGANVLTF
TGTGCCAGTATTAAGGACAGAACCGGGGCCAACGTCCTGACTTTC
>TRBJ2-5|TRBD2|TRBV18|-|16
CASSLQLAGPRETQYF
TGTGCCAGCTCACTCCAACTAGCGGGTCCCAGAGAGACCCAGTACTTC
>TRBJ1-1|-|TRBV19|-|14
CASSIHRANTEAFF
TGTGCCAGTAGTATTCACAGGGCGAACACTGAAGCTTTCTTT
>TRBJ2-2|TRBD2|TRBV11-2|few|14
CASSFGGDTGELFF
TGTGCCAGCAGCTTCGGGGGGGACACCGGGGAGCTGTTTTTT
>TRBJ2-1|-|TRBV11-2|-|14
CASSRDRTYNEQFF
TGTGCCAGCAGCCGCGACAGAACATACAATGAGCAGTTCTTC